This TCR beta chain was found in a study of cytomegalovirus exposure and HLA in healthy donors (dated by TCRdb to 2016 to 2017). Broadly, across the study: According to an earlier analysis of a few hundred of the donors, 150 million to 200 million T cells yielded 117 million unique TCR beta sequences and around 300 Gb of sequence data. Donor age, sex, ethnicity and CMV serostatus were compiled together with the repertoire data. Both class I and class II loci were covered by HLA typing, at four-digit resolution. The study used immunosequencing to profile the T cell repertoires of several hundred subjects and linked those repertoires to cytomegalovirus serostatus. Roughly 5 DR-DQ haplotypes were handled as single units for association and clustering because linkage in the cohort was strong. Roughly 310 gigabases of sequencing data and approximately 80 million unique TCR sequences were included in an early release covering about 700 HLA-typed donors. In the later analysis, no new phenotypic data were used to find candidate immune exposures; instead, reliance was placed on TCR beta sequences and their occurrence across donors. Every repertoire in the discovery cohort had been generated on one and the same sequencing platform. The study aimed to test whether cataloging public T cell receptors could reveal signatures of past pathogen exposure. Along with the approximately 600-subject first cohort, a separate validation cohort of over a hundred different subjects was used. Of the roughly 390 genotyped donors, about 80% fell in the genetic ancestry cluster associated with self-reported Caucasian donors. To predict cytomegalovirus infection status, the study combined high-throughput TCR immunosequencing, statistical association of individual TCRs with disease status, and machine learning. Typing coverage differed by locus: A, B, C, DRB1 and DQB1 were typed in about 620-640 donors, DQA1 in approximately 520, DPA1 in 600 to 610, and DPB1 in 400 to 480. In an earlier analysis of roughly 540 of the donors, high-throughput TCR beta sequencing was used to judge whether each TCR beta V gene segment behaved as functional or pseudogenic. A later genetic analysis took genome-wide SNP genotypes for about 65% of the roughly 670 donors and used that subset as a discovery cohort. A later analysis re-examined previously published TCR beta repertoires from about 670 donors and added high-resolution HLA genotyping to investigate patterns of TCR occurrence. Across some 400 genotyped donors of the cohort, an average of about 240,000 unique TCR beta nucleotide sequences per donor were sequenced, and around 19% of those sequences were non-productive. General findings and caveats noted by the study authors: Most TCR sequences were observed very rarely across donors, whereas some public TCRs were present in many individuals. In a later analysis, HLA-associated TCR beta chains were found to be more clonally expanded and to have lower generation probabilities than equally common non-associated chains. Correlated functional status among segregating V segments might reflect linkage disequilibrium, but an unknown experimental factor could not be ruled out. Approximately 16 rarely observed V segments, including chromosome 9 orphons, were excluded from the earlier analysis of approximately 500 of the donors because counts were too low. The authors suggested that the approach could potentially be generalized to other disease states and immunological phenotypes. In a later analysis, several top co-occurrence clusters were reported to appear linked to parvovirus B19, influenza, CMV and Epstein-Barr virus. In a later analysis, most CMV-associated TCR beta chains were found to appear HLA-restricted, with HLA associations seemingly driven largely by CMV exposure. The study gave a list of 150 to 200 TCR beta chains associated with cytomegalovirus. In a later genetic analysis, fewer N-insertions in productive TCRs were reported among donors in an Asian-associated ancestry cluster than the approximately 670-donor mean. Because HLA typing was unavailable for some donors at each locus, only the typed subset was used in association tests. A cluster of highly shared sequence variants was judged likely to represent a technical artifact of the sequencing pipeline. At a false discovery rate of 0.05, a later analysis linked some 17,000 TCR beta sequences to specific HLA alleles. Some IMGT-functional V segments, including TRBV6-2 and TRBV6-3, could not be distinguished by the 87-base-pair reads and were therefore excluded. The presence/absence analyses assumed that sequencing depth was roughly uniform across donors, and that assumption may not be true. Strong co-occurrence of HLA alleles, especially DR and DQ, made assigning TCR associations to individual alleles difficult. An association between a missense DCLRE1C variant and V-gene and J-gene trimming of TCR beta chains was found in a later genetic analysis and replicated in an independent cohort. The classifier was reported to diagnose cytomegalovirus status with high specificity and sensitivity in both the original and validation cohorts. In a later analysis, TCR association rates were found to vary across HLA loci, with the most associated TCRs seen for DRB1 alleles and the fewest for HLA-C alleles. A further reported finding was that TCR beta sequences accurately predicted the HLA-A and HLA-B alleles for most subjects in the first cohort. This cohort had only TCR beta chains sequenced, and the lack of alpha or paired-chain data limited which features could be detected. A few of the identified cytomegalovirus-associated TCR beta chains were confirmed in vitro to be specific for cytomegalovirus antigens. An earlier analysis of 450 to 750 of the donors showed that most TCR beta V segments appeared in productive rearrangements either about 90% or about 30% of the time, which broadly matched IMGT annotations. For the cohort, immune exposure information was limited to CMV serostatus.

The cohort was made up of about 670 healthy bone marrow donors. Cohort members were all nominally healthy when sampled, although unrecorded immune exposures were likely present. The donor tested CMV seronegative, placing the donor among the approximately 360 seronegative members of the cohort. A peripheral blood sample was collected from each donor, and TCR beta sequencing was performed on peripheral blood mononuclear cells. Genomic DNA was extracted from the blood cell samples with the Qiagen DNeasy Blood Extraction Kit. With respect to this clone: Its antigen is currently not known. The sample holds no much larger clone one base away, and base qualities are not on file.

Libraries were made using the immunoSEQ multiplex PCR assay. A mixture of 60 forward primers for TCR Vbeta segments and 13 reverse primers for TCR Jbeta segments was used in the multiplex PCR. The CDR3 region of rearranged TCR beta genes was amplified from genomic DNA by a multiplex PCR assay. The Illumina HiSeq System was used to sequence the amplified TCR beta libraries as 87-base-pair reads. The authors' analysis ran thus. A later analysis counted about 82 million unique TCR beta chains across the 670 or so repertoires, and around 12 million of these chains were shared by at least two donors. A nearest-neighbor algorithm error-corrected the raw reads and collapsed the reads into unique sequences, merging closely related sequences to remove PCR and sequencing errors. Alignment of CDR3 sequences to IMGT reference sequences was used to assign V, D and J gene segments. For a sequence to be retained, a match of at least six nucleotides was required to both a V gene segment and a J gene segment. Rearrangements were classified as productive when the CDR3 lacked stop codons and remained in frame with V and J, and all other rearrangements were classified as non-productive. Following IMGT convention, CDR3 was defined as the stretch from the second conserved V-encoded cysteine to the conserved J-encoded phenylalanine. The earlier analysis of about 610 of the donors excluded any sequence lacking an unambiguous match to a single V gene segment. In an earlier analysis of almost 600 of the donors, a V segment was called functional when productive rearrangements were above 56.7%, and segregating when the standard deviation between donors exceeded 5%. A statistical classification framework was developed to diagnose cytomegalovirus status using the catalog of TCR beta chain sequences. In a later analysis, V and J genes were assigned by comparing TCR nucleotide sequences against IMGT/GENE-DB human TR gene sequences. The TCRdist pipeline was used in a later analysis to assign CDR3 sequences and most-parsimonious VDJ recombination scenarios. In a later analysis, every TCR beta chain was defined by the combination of its CDR3 amino acid sequence and its V-gene family, and reads without a unique V-gene family were dropped. As a way to deal with suspected cross-contamination and a sequencing artifact, a later analysis dropped 500 to 700 nucleotide sequences that were highly shared and had low generation probability. In a later analysis, a clonal expansion index for each public chain was calculated from normalized within-repertoire ranks of inferred template counts. Generation probabilities in a later analysis came from a VDJ recombination model fitted to out-of-frame rearrangements, and those results were checked against IGoR. A later analysis scored TCR-TCR, TCR-HLA and TCR-CMV co-occurrence with hypergeometric tests, applying a repertoire-size bias correction to TCR pairs. A later analysis estimated false discovery rates by permuting HLA or CMV assignments 20 times. In a later analysis, co-occurring TCRs were grouped using DBSCAN, with TCRdist sequence similarity added in when clustering inside HLA-allele-positive subsets. Repertoires with fewer than 30,000 or more than 120,000 public chains, plus five repertoires with anomalous nucleotide sharing, were excluded from co-occurrence clustering. TCRdb took over this immuneACCESS table, retaining in-frame rearrangements with V and J assigned. Such tables are incomplete; in checked studies, under half of the missing clones stem from an unresolved V gene, and the remainder is unexplained. V, J and clone size derive from that table, while D and trimming were established from the DNA sequence. For this sample the table gives some 150,000 clones, of which 70% to 80% were detected only once. Together, the top ten hold approximately 2.3% of the sample.

V lost 3 bases and J lost 3 bases, and the count of bases not matched to a germline gene is 13. CDR1 SGHVS and CDR2 FQNEAQ were looked up in the germline V gene. Taken from cysteine to phenylalanine, the CDR3 has 17 residues. Here the CDR3 DNA is all that survives: 51 bases in frame from base 1. Sequenced: PBMCs. The TCR was taken from a man between 40 and 49 years old in good health and CMV-seronegative. This chain joins TRBV7-8 to TRBJ2-7, with TRBD2 identical over 8 junction bases. The nucleotide sequence reads TGTGCCAGCAGCTTTGTTGCTGGGGAGGCGGGGGGCTACGAGCAGTACTTC. The resulting protein is CASSFVAGEAGGYEQYF.